This TCR beta chain was recorded in a study of blood T cell repertoires in COVID-19 (dated by TCRdb to 2020 to 2022). In the study overall: Samples covering the acute and convalescent phases of COVID-19 were provided by collaborators in the United States, Italy and Spain. The samples were drawn from the first 160 participants of the ongoing ImmuneRACE study and from under 1,500 subjects provided by 6 global collaborators. The material from the prospective study consisted of cDNA or gDNA derived from T cells, B-cell-depleted T cells, or PBMCs. The sample metadata nearly always contained a de-identified subject ID, COVID-19 status, age in years and sex. HLA class I and class II types, where available, came from metadata supplied by the sample provider rather than from assay-based typing. Subjects who had been exposed to COVID-19, were actively infected with it, or had recovered from it provided the deeply sampled blood TCRbeta repertoires that made up the dataset. A freely available public database, intended as a resource for researchers studying the immune response to SARS-CoV-2, is where the repertoires were released.

The germline V gene (reference sequence) provides CDR1 SEHNR and CDR2 FQNEAQ. Measured from the cysteine to the phenylalanine, the CDR3 is 13 residues long. The retained sequence is limited to the CDR3, 39 bases, with the frame set at the first base. V trim: 0 bases; J trim: 8 bases; unmatched bases: 2. The immunoSEQ Assay, a bias-controlled multiplex PCR, was used to amplify TCRbeta CDR3 regions from genomic DNA. On the study's bioinformatics: The number of nucleated cells in each sample was estimated from the amplification of reference gene primers within the assay. Sequence reads were collapsed and filtered to measure the absolute abundance of every unique TCRbeta CDR3 rearrangement. For each sample, productive Simpson clonality was calculated as the square root of Simpson's diversity index across productive rearrangements. This is the immuneACCESS table as TCRdb keeps it, with only in-frame sequences that have V and J called. A part of the clones is gone; compared with another copy, unresolved V genes explain less than half, and the rest is unexplained. The V and J calls and clone size come from that table; D and trimming were worked out from the DNA. A total of roughly 15,000 clones appear in this sample, 80% to 90% of them only once. The ten largest clones take up 30% to 35% of the sample.

Results the study describes overall, beyond this receptor: The quantity of clinical and demographic metadata differed by source and by participant and was supplied without curation.

For this clone: Its antigen remains undetermined. No base-level quality is on record; no much larger clone is a single base apart.

Each collaborating institution followed its own protocols to collect whole blood in K2EDTA tubes. For TCRbeta analysis, collaborators shipped samples in one of three forms: frozen whole blood, isolated PBMCs, or DNA extracted from either of those sample types. This receptor was taken from a man aged 65 to 79 in a cohort sampled during active COVID-19. This sequence uses TRBV7-9 and TRBJ1-1; the junction holds 8 bases that match TRBD1. Sequenced sample: peripheral blood. CDR3 sequence: CASSLAGDREAFF. The DNA sequence is as follows: TGTGCCAGCAGCTTAGCTGGGGACAGGGAAGCTTTCTTT.